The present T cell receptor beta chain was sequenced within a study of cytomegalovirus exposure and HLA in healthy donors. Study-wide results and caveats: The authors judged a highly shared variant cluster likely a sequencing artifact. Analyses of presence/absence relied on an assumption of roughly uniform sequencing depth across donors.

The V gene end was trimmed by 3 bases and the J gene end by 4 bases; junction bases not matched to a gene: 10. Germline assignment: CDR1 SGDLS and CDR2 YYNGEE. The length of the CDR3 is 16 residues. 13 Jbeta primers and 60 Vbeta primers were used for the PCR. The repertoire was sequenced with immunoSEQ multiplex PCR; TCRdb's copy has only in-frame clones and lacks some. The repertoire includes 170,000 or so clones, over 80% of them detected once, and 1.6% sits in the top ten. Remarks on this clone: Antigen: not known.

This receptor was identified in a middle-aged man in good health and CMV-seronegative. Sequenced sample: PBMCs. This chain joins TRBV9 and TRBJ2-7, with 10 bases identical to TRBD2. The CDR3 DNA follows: TGTGCCAGCAGCGGGAACCCGGGACTAGCGCATTACGAGCAGTACTTC. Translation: CASSGNPGLAHYEQYF.